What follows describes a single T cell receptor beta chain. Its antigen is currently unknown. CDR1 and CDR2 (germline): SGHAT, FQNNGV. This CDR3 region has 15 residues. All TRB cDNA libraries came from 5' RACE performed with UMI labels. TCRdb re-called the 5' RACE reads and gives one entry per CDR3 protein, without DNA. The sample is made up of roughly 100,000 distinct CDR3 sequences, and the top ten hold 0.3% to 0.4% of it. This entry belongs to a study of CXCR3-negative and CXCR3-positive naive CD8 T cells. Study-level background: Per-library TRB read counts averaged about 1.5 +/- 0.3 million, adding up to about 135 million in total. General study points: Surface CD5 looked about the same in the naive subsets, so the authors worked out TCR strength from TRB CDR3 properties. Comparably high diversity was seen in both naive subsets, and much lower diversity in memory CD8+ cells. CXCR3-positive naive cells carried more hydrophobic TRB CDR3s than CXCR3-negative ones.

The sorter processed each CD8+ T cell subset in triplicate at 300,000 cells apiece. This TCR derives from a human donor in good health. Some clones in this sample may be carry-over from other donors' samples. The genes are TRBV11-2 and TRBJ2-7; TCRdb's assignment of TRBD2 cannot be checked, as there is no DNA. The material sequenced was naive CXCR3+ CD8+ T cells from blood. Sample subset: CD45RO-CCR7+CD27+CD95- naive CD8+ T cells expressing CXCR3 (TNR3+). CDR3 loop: CASSLAAGVGHEQYF.